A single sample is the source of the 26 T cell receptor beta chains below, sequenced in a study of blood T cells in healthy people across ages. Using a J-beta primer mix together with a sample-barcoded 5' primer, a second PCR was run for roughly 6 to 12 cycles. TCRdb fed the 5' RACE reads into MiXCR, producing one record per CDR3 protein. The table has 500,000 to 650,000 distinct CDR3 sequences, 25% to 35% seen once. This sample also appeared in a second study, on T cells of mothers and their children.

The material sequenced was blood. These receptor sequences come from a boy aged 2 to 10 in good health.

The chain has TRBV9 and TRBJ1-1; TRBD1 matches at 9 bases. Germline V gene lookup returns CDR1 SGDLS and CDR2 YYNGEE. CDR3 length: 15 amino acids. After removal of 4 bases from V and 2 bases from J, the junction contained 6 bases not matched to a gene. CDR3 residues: CASSPRDRANTEAFF. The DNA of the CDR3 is TGTGCCAGCAGCCCTCGGGACAGGGCCAACACTGAAGCTTTCTTT.

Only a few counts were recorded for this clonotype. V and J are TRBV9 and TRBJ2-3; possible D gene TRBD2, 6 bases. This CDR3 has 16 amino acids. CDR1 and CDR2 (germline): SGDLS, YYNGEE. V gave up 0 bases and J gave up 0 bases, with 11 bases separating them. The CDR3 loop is CASSVGVAASTDTQYF. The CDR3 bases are TGTGCCAGCAGCGTAGGAGTAGCGGCCAGCACAGATACGCAGTATTTT.

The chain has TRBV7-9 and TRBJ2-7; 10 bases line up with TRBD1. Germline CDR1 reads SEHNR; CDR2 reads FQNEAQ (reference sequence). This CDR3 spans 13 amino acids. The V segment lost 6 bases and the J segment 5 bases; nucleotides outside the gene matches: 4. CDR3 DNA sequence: TGTGCCAGCAGAAAAGGGACAGGGGACGAGCAGTACTTC. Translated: CASRKGTGDEQYF.

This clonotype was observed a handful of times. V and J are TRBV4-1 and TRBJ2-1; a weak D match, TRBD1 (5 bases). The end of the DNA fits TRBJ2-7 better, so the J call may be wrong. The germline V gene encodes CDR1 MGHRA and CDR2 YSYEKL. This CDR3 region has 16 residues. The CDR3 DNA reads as TGCGCCAGCAGCCCTAGGAACGGAGACAGACCCTACGAGCAGTACTTC. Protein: CASSPRNGDRPYEQYF.

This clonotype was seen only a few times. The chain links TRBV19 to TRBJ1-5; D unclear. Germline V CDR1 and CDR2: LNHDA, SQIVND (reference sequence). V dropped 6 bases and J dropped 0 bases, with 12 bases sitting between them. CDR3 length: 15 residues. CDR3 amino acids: CASRIAQNSNQPQHF. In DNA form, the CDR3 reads TGTGCCAGTAGGATTGCGCAGAATAGCAATCAGCCCCAGCATTTT.

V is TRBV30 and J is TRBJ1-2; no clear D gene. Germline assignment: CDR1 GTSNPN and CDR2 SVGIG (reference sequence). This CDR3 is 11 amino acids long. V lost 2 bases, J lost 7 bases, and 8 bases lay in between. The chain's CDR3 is CAWSLDLGYTF. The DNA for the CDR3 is TGTGCCTGGAGTTTGGACCTTGGCTACACCTTC.

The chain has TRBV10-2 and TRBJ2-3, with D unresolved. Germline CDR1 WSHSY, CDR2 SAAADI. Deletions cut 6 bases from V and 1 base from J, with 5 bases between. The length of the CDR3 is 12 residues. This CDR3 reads CASRVGTDTQYF. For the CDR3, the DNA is TGCGCCAGCAGGGTCGGCACAGATACGCAGTATTTT.

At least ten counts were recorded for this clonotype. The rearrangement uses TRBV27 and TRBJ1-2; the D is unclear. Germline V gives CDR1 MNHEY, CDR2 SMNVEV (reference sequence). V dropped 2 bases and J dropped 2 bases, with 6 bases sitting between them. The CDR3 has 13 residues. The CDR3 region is CASSLGKNYGYTF. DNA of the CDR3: TGTGCCAGCAGTTTAGGGAAGAACTATGGCTACACCTTC.

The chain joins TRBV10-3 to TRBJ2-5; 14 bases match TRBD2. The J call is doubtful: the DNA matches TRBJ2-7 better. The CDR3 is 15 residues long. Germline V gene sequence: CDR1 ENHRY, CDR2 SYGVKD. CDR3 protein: CAISYGTSGRGEQYF. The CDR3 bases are TGTGCCATCAGTTACGGGACTAGCGGGAGAGGCGAGCAGTACTTC.

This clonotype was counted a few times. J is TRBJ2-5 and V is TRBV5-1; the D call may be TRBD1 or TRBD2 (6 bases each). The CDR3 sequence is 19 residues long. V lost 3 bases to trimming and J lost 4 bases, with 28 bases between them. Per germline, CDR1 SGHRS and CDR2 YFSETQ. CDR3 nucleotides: TGCGCCAGCAGCTCGGGGGCGAGCACACTTGCCAGCGTAGTAGAGACCCAGTACTTC. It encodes CASSSGASTLASVVETQYF. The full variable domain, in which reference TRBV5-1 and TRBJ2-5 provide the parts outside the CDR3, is KAGVTQTPRYLIKTRGQQVTLSCSPISGHRSVSWYQQTPGQGLQFLFEYFSETQRNKGNFPGRFSGRQFSNSRSEMNVSTLELGDSALYLCASSSGASTLASVVETQYFGPGTRLLVL.

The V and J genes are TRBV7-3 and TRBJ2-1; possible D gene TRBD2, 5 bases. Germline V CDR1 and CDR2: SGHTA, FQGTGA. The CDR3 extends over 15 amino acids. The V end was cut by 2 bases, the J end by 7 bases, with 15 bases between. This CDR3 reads CASSLENTPGNEQFF. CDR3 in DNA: TGTGCCAGCAGCTTAGAGAACACCCCGGGAAATGAGCAGTTCTTC.

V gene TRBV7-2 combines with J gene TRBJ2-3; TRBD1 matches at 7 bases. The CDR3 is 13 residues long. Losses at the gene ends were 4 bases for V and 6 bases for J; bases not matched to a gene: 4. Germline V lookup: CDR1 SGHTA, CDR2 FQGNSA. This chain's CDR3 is CASSSVDRDTQYF. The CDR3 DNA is TGTGCCAGCAGCTCGGTGGACAGGGATACGCAGTATTTT.

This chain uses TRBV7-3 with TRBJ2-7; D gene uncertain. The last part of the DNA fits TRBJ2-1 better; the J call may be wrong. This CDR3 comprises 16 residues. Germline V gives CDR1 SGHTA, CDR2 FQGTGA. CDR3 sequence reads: CASSLTEFSSYNEQFF. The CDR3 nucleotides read TGTGCCAGCAGCTTAACGGAGTTTAGCAGCTACAATGAGCAGTTCTTC.

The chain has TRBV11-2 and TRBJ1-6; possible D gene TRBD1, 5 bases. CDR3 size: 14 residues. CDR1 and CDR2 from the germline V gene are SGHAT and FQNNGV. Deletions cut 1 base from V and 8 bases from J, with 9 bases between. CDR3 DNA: TGTGCCAGCAGCTTAGGGGGGTGGGATTCACCCCTCCACTTT. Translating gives CASSLGGWDSPLHF. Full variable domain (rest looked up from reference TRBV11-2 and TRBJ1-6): EAGVAQSPRYKIIEKRQSVAFWCNPISGHATLYWYQQILGQGPKLLIQFQNNGVVDDSQLPKDRFSAERLKGVDSTLKIQPAKLEDSAVYLCASSLGGWDSPLHFGNGTRLTVT.

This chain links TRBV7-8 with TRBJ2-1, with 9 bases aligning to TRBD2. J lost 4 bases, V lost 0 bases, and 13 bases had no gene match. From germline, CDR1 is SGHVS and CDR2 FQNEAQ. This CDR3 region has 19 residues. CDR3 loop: CASSLAKFSGGLGYNEQFF. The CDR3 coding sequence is TGTGCCAGCAGCTTAGCAAAATTTAGCGGGGGCCTGGGGTACAATGAGCAGTTCTTC.

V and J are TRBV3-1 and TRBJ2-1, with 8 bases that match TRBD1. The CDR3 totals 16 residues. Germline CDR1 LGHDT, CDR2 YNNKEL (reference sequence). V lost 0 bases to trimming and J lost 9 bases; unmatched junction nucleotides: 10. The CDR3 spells CASSQDGWTGSSEQFF. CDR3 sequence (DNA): TGTGCCAGCAGCCAAGATGGGTGGACAGGGTCGAGTGAGCAGTTCTTC.

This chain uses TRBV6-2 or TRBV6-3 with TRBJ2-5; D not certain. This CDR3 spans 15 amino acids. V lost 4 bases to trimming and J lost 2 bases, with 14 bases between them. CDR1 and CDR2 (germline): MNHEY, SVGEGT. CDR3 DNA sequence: TGTGCCAGCAGTTCCCTCCTGGACCCACAAGAGACCCAGTACTTC. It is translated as CASSSLLDPQETQYF.

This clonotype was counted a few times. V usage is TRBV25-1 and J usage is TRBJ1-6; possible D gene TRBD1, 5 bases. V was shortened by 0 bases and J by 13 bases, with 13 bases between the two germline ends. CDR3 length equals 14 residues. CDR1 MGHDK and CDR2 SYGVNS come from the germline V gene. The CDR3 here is CASSEYQGRDPLHF. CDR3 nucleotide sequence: TGTGCCAGCAGTGAATACCAGGGACGGGACCCCCTCCACTTT. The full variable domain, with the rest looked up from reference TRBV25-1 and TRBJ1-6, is EADIYQTPRYLVIGTGKKITLECSQTMGHDKMYWYQQDPGMELHLIHYSYGVNSTEKGDLSSESTVSRIRTEHFPLTLESARPSHTSQYLCASSEYQGRDPLHFGNGTRLTVT.

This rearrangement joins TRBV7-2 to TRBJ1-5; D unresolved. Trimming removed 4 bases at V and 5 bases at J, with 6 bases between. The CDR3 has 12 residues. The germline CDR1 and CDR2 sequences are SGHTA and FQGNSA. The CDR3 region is CASSSNDQPQHF. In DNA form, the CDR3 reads TGTGCCAGCAGCTCTAACGATCAGCCCCAGCATTTT.

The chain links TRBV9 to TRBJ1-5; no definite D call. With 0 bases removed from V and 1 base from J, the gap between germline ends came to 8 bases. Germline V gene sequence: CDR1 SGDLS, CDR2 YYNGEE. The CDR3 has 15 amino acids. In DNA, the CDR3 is TGTGCCAGCAGCGTAGCGGGAGAAAGCAATCAGCCCCAGCATTTT. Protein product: CASSVAGESNQPQHF.

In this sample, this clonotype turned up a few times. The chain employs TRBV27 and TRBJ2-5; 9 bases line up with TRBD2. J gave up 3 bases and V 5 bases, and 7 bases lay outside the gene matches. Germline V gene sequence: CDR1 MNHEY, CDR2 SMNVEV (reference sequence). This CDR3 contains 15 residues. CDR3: CASSPSLAGEETQYF. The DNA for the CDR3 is TGTGCCAGCAGTCCTTCTTTAGCGGGGGAAGAGACCCAGTACTTC.

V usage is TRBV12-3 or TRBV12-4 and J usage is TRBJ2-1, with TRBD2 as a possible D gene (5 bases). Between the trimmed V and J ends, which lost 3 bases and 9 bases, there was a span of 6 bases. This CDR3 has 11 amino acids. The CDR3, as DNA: TGTGCCAGCAGTTTTAGCGCTGAGCAGTTCTTC. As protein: CASSFSAEQFF.

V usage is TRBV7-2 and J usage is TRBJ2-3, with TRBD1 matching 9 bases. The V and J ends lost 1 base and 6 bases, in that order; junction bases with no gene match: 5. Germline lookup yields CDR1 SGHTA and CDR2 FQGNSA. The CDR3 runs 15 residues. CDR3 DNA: TGTGCCAGCAGCTTAGGCGGACAGGGGATGGATACGCAGTATTTT. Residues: CASSLGGQGMDTQYF.

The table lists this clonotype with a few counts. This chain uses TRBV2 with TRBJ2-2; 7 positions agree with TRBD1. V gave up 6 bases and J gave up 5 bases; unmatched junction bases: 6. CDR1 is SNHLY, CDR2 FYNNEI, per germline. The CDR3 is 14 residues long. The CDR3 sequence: CASRTGSETGELFF. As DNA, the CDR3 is TGTGCCAGCAGGACAGGGAGCGAAACCGGGGAGCTGTTTTTT.

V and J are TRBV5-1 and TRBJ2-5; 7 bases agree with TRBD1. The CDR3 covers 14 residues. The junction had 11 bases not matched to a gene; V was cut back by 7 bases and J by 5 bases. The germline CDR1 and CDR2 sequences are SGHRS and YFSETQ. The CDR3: CASFRPDRAETQYF. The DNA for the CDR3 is TGCGCCAGCTTTCGACCTGACAGGGCCGAGACCCAGTACTTC.

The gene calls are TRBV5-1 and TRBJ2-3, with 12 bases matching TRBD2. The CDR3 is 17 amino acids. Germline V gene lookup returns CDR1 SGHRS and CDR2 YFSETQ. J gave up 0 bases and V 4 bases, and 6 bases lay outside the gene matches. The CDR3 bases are TGCGCCAGCAGCACCGGACTAGCGGGGAGTAGCACAGATACGCAGTATTTT. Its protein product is CASSTGLAGSSTDTQYF.